The 21 T cell receptor beta chains given below trace back to one sample, sequenced in a study of T cells in women clearing cervical HPV infection (dated by TCRdb to between 2017 and 2018). Library method: the immunoSEQ multiplex PCR assay. Drawn from immuneACCESS, this table holds only the in-frame rearrangements with V and J called that TCRdb kept. Clones are partly lost; checked studies trace under half to an unresolved V gene and leave the rest unexplained. The data table for this sample lists about 20,000 clones. More than 4.5% of the sample belongs to the ten largest clones. The source material was blood buffy coat. The receptors shown here come from a woman aged 18 to 75 with a cervical HPV16 infection that either progressed to CIN3+ or cleared (not recorded which).

The part of the CDR3 DNA that was read is TGTGCCAGCACTGTAGACAGAAACTATGGT. As protein: CASTVDRNYG. The complete CDR3 sequence is CASTVDRNYGQYF. The chain uses TRBV2 and TRBJ2-4, with D possibly TRBD1 on 5 matching bases. Sequencing ends 3 residues short of the CDR3 end; the germline J gene provides the rest. The CDR3 loop spans 13 amino acids. Germline V gene lookup returns CDR1 SNHLY and CDR2 FYNNEI.

In the case of this clone: From the germline J gene comes the end of the CDR3, since the read stops 3 residues before it. The chain carries TRBV28 and TRBJ2-7; 7 bases align to TRBD1. Trimming removed 10 bases from V and 5 bases from J; junction bases left unmatched: 17. Germline V CDR1 and CDR2: MDHEN, SYDVKM. This CDR3 has 15 residues. CDR3 bases read: TGTGCCACGATTGAACCGGGACAGTCCTGGAACGAG. Its translation is CATIEPGQSWNE. The entire CDR3 sequence reads CATIEPGQSWNEQYF.

Worth noting for this clone: Sequencing ends 3 residues short of the CDR3 end; the germline J gene provides the rest. The chain employs TRBV20-1 and TRBJ1-2, with TRBD1 matching 8 bases. The germline V gene has CDR1 DFQATT and CDR2 SNEGSKA (reference sequence). This CDR3 is 13 amino acids long. CDR3 DNA, as far as it was read: TGCAGTGCTAGAGGAGACAGGGGTGACGGC. Translated: CSARGDRGDG. The full-length CDR3 reads as CSARGDRGDGYTF.

About this clone itself: The observed sequence ends 3 residues before the CDR3 terminus, with the missing tail filled in from the germline J gene. V and J are TRBV5-4 and TRBJ2-1; D might be TRBD2 (7 bases). CDR3 length equals 14 residues. V dropped 4 bases and J dropped 5 bases, with 13 bases sitting between them. CDR1 is SGHNT, CDR2 YYREEE, per germline (reference sequence). Incomplete CDR3 DNA: TGTGCCAGCAGCCGCGCGGGGGCCAACAATGAG. It is translated as CASSRAGANNE. The CDR3, in full, reads CASSRAGANNEQFF.

A note on this clone: The observed sequence ends 3 residues before the CDR3 terminus, with the missing tail filled in from the germline J gene. The genes are TRBV10-3 and TRBJ2-1; 8 bases map to TRBD2. V gave up 6 bases and J gave up 8 bases; unmatched junction bases: 12. The CDR3 loop spans 15 amino acids. Germline values: CDR1 ENHRY, CDR2 SYGVKD. CDR3 in amino acids: CAIRSSGTSGDEQFF. Partial CDR3 DNA: TGTGCCATCAGGTCGTCCGGGACTAGTGGCGATGAG.

Worth noting for this clone: The read comes to an end 3 residues before the CDR3 does, leaving the germline J gene to fill in the end. The chain employs TRBV20-1 and TRBJ2-7, with TRBD2 as a possible D gene (6 bases). Germline-derived CDR1 and CDR2 are DFQATT and SNEGSKA (reference sequence). With 0 bases removed from V and 0 bases from J, the gap between germline ends came to 6 bases. This CDR3 has 13 residues. The sequenced part of the CDR3 DNA is TGCAGTGCTAGAGACGGGGGCTCCTACGAG. As protein: CSARDGGSYE. The whole CDR3 reads CSARDGGSYEQYF.

Worth noting for this clone: Sequence at one end of the junction differs from germline and may be a read error. The CDR3 goes on 3 residues after the read ends, and that part is filled in from the germline J gene. V is TRBV4-2 and J is TRBJ1-6; 10 bases fit TRBD1. The CDR3 runs to 16 residues. Germline V gives CDR1 LGHNA, CDR2 YNFKEQ. CDR3 DNA (partial): TGCGCCAGCAGCCGAGGGACAGGGGCCGGGTTTACACCC. It specifies CASSRGTGAGFTP. The entire CDR3 protein is CASSRGTGAGFTPLHF.

With respect to this clone: The CDR3 is cut off 3 residues early in the read; its end comes from the germline J gene. The chain is built from TRBV18 and TRBJ2-3; 7 bases map to TRBD1. The germline CDR1 and CDR2 sequences are KGHSH and LQKENI. The CDR3 consists of 14 residues. The CDR3 reads CASSLEVQGQPQYF. The part of the CDR3 DNA that was read is TGTGCCAGCTCACTCGAGGTGCAGGGACAGCCG.

Worth noting for this clone: The read ends 3 residues shy of where the CDR3 ends; the end is completed using the germline J gene. This chain connects TRBV19 to TRBJ1-5; no reliable D call. The CDR3 contains 14 residues. CDR1 LNHDA and CDR2 SQIVND come from the germline V gene (reference sequence). CDR3: CASSIGTRTDPQHF. The part of the CDR3 DNA that was read is TGTGCCAGTAGTATAGGGACTAGAACAGATCCC.

With respect to this clone: The read terminates 3 residues ahead of where the CDR3 ends, so the germline J gene completes it. The chain recombines TRBV7-7 with TRBJ1-6, with a weak D call TRBD1 (6 bases). CDR3 length: 17 residues. V was cut by 5 bases and J by 5 bases, with 19 bases left in between. The germline gives CDR1 SSHAT, CDR2 FNYEAQ (reference sequence). CDR3 bases read: TGTGCCAGCAGCAGGAGTAAAAGGACAGAAAATAATTCACCC. Protein sequence: CASSRSKRTENNSP. The CDR3 in full is CASSRSKRTENNSPLHF.

Of note for this clone: The CDR3 end falls 3 residues outside the read, so it is completed with the germline J gene. The chain links TRBV20-1 to TRBJ1-3; perhaps TRBD1 as D (6 bases). Per germline, CDR1 DFQATT and CDR2 SNEGSKA (reference sequence). V lost 2 bases and J 2 bases, leaving 10 bases between the germline ends. The CDR3 covers 14 residues. The CDR3 DNA, read in part, is TGCAGTGCTAGAAACCGACAGGCTGGAAACACC. This codes for CSARNRQAGNT. The CDR3, in full, reads CSARNRQAGNTIYF.

About this clone: With the read ending 3 residues before the CDR3 end, the germline J gene is used to fill in that end. The gene calls are TRBV20-1 and TRBJ2-2; TRBD1 matches at 7 bases. Trimming took 1 base from V and 4 from J; bases not matched to a gene: 3. Germline assignment: CDR1 DFQATT and CDR2 SNEGSKA (reference sequence). The CDR3 has 14 residues. CDR3 DNA, as far as it was read: TGCAGTGCTAGAGGACAGGGATCCACCGGGGAG. This translates into CSARGQGSTGE. The CDR3 in its entirety is CSARGQGSTGELFF.

Comments on this clone: The DNA ends 3 residues before the CDR3 does, and the rest of the CDR3 is filled in from the germline J gene. The chain recombines TRBV6-2 or TRBV6-3 with TRBJ1-2; D unresolved. The CDR3 covers 14 residues. From germline, CDR1 is MNHEY and CDR2 SVGEGT. The CDR3: CASSPTGSTDTYTF. CDR3 DNA (partial): TGTGCCAGCAGTCCCACGGGGAGCACAGATACC.

Note on this clone: The read is 3 residues too short to cover the CDR3 end, so that end is filled in from the germline J gene. The chain is built from TRBV28 and TRBJ2-4; D is unresolved. CDR3 length: 12 residues. The germline V and J ends were trimmed by 1 base and 6 bases, with 4 bases remaining between them. Germline assignment: CDR1 MDHEN and CDR2 SYDVKM. The sequenced CDR3 bases are TGTGCCAGCAGTTTATTCGGAAACATT. Translated: CASSLFGNI. The whole CDR3 sequence reads CASSLFGNIQYF. The whole variable domain, filled in from reference TRBV28 and TRBJ2-4, reads DVKVTQSSRYLVKRTGEKVFLECVQDMDHENMFWYRQDPGLGLRLIYFSYDVKMKEKGDIPEGYSVSREKKERFSLILESASTNQTSMYLCASSLFGNIQYFGAGTRLSVL.

For this clone: The read terminates 3 residues before the CDR3 end, so the remaining end is supplied by the germline J gene. The V and J genes are TRBV18 and TRBJ1-2, with 7 bases aligning to TRBD1. CDR3 length equals 14 residues. The germline gives CDR1 KGHSH, CDR2 LQKENI. After removal of 2 bases from V and 4 bases from J, the junction contained 4 bases not matched to a gene. CDR3 protein: CASSPMRTGYGYTF. The CDR3 bases that were read are TGTGCCAGCTCACCAATGCGGACAGGCTATGGC.

With respect to this clone: The sequenced fragment ends 3 residues before the CDR3 boundary, so the rest is inferred from the germline J gene. The V and J genes are TRBV29-1 and TRBJ2-7; perhaps TRBD2 as D (6 bases). V was shortened by 1 base and J by 5 bases, with 21 bases between the two germline ends. Germline CDR1 SQVTM, CDR2 ANQGSEA. The CDR3 covers 16 residues. The CDR3 DNA, read in part, is TGCAGCGTTGAAGGGGGGGATAAGGATAGATACCACGAG. The encoded protein is CSVEGGDKDRYHE. The full CDR3 reads CSVEGGDKDRYHEQYF.

The chain's CDR3 is CASSQPTGATNEKLFF. The sequenced CDR3 bases are TGTGCCAGCAGCCAACCAACAGGGGCAACTAATGAAAAA. This chain uses TRBV4-2 with TRBJ1-4, with TRBD1 matching 7 bases. The observed sequence ends 3 residues before the CDR3 terminus, with the missing tail filled in from the germline J gene. The junction had 3 bases not matched to a gene; V was cut back by 2 bases and J by 0 bases. The CDR3 runs to 16 residues. CDR1 is LGHNA, CDR2 YNFKEQ, per germline.

In the case of this clone: Coverage ceases 3 residues before the CDR3 finishes, and the germline J gene fills in the end. The V call is TRBV20-1, the J call TRBJ1-5; D may be TRBD1 (6 bases). V was clipped by 5 bases and J by 2 bases, with 16 bases between them. The length of the CDR3 is 15 residues. CDR1 and CDR2 from the germline V gene are DFQATT and SNEGSKA (reference sequence). The CDR3 loop reads CSAPTGSTGNQPQHF. Incomplete CDR3 DNA: TGCAGTGCTCCTACAGGGTCCACCGGCAATCAGCCC.

About this clone itself: The sequenced fragment ends 3 residues before the CDR3 boundary, so the rest is inferred from the germline J gene. The chain is built from TRBV7-9 and TRBJ2-7; 9 positions agree with TRBD1. CDR3 size: 15 residues. V shed 5 bases and J 2 bases; nucleotides not matched to a gene: 7. CDR1 and CDR2 from the germline V gene are SEHNR and FQNEAQ (reference sequence). The covered CDR3 bases are TGTGCCAGCAGCCCAGAGGACAGGGGACCCTACGAG. Its protein product is CASSPEDRGPYE. The entire CDR3 is CASSPEDRGPYEQYF.

Concerning this clone itself: The read ends 3 residues early relative to the CDR3; the germline J gene fills the gap. V and J are TRBV14 and TRBJ2-5, with 7 bases lining up with TRBD1. Germline V gives CDR1 SGHDN, CDR2 FVKESK. The length of the CDR3 is 15 residues. V dropped 2 bases and J dropped 5; count of bases not matched to a gene: 8. The CDR3: CASSQSGGRRETQYF. Partial CDR3 DNA: TGTGCCAGCAGCCAATCAGGGGGAAGAAGGGAGACC.

Comments on this clone: Germline is not matched at one junction end, which may reflect a read error. From the germline J gene comes the end of the CDR3, since the read stops 3 residues before it. The same CDR3 is also encoded by other DNA sequences in this sample. The V call is TRBV2, the J call TRBJ1-3; TRBD1 aligns across 8 bases. The length of the CDR3 is 15 residues. Looked up from germline, CDR1 is SNHLY and CDR2 is FYNNEI. Here the CDR3 reads CASSVAGGSGNTIYF. The CDR3 bases that were read are TGTGCCAGCAGTGTAGCAGGGGGCTCTGGAAACACA.